The 29 T cell receptor beta chains below all came from one sample that was sequenced in a study of shared clonotypes between healthy human individuals. Some clones are missing from TCRdb's copy, which holds only in-frame ones; the method was immunoSEQ multiplex PCR. The sample lists some 510,000 clones, roughly 78% seen once, with over 10% in the top ten. Specimen: PBMCs. The receptors come from a woman in her 40s in good health. Some clones in this sample may be carry-over from other donors' samples.

This clone has only a few counts. The chain carries TRBV2 and TRBJ1-5; D remains ambiguous. The CDR3 is made up of 13 amino acids. The V and J ends lost 4 bases and 3 bases respectively, with 7 bases between them. The V gene's germline CDR1 is SNHLY and CDR2 FYNNEI. The CDR3 loop is CASSVTTNQPQHF. DNA for the CDR3: TGTGCCAGCAGTGTTACTACCAATCAGCCCCAGCATTTT.

V usage is TRBV19 and J usage is TRBJ2-2; weak D call: TRBD1 (6 bases). The V end lost 6 bases, the J end lost 6 bases, and 14 bases lay between the germline ends. Germline V gene lookup returns CDR1 LNHDA and CDR2 SQIVND (reference sequence). The CDR3 is 14 amino acids. The CDR3: CASSSVSGAGELFF. The CDR3 DNA follows: TGTGCCAGTAGCTCTGTTTCAGGGGCCGGGGAGCTGTTTTTT.

V and J are TRBV2 and TRBJ2-5; D perhaps matches TRBD1 (8 bases). The V gene lost 8 bases and the J gene lost 0 bases, with 13 bases spanning the gap. CDR3 size: 14 residues. Germline CDR1 and CDR2: SNHLY and FYNNEI. The CDR3 coding sequence is TGTGCCAGCGGGAGGGACAGGTACCAAGAGACCCAGTACTTC. Its translation is CASGRDRYQETQYF.

The rearrangement links TRBV27 to TRBJ2-1; no clear D gene. The CDR3 totals 12 residues. V dropped 5 bases and J dropped 7 bases, with 9 bases sitting between them. Germline V gives CDR1 MNHEY, CDR2 SMNVEV (reference sequence). CDR3 DNA: TGTGCCAGCAGTGCCTCGCGGAATGAGCAGTTCTTC. Its translation: CASSASRNEQFF.

A remark on this clone: Within the sample, other DNA sequences also encode this same CDR3. V gene TRBV27 combines with J gene TRBJ2-2; D uncertain. This CDR3 has 13 amino acids. V gave up 4 bases and J gave up 4 bases, with 7 bases separating them. CDR1 and CDR2 (germline): MNHEY, SMNVEV (reference sequence). In DNA form, the CDR3 reads TGTGCCAGCAGTTCCCACCGCACCGGGGAGCTGTTTTTT. This encodes CASSSHRTGELFF.

The CDR3 sequence is CASSDHRGQGETQYF. CDR3 nucleotides: TGTGCCAGCAGCGACCACAGGGGTCAGGGAGAGACCCAGTACTTC. This rearrangement joins TRBV6-1 to TRBJ2-5; 7 bases map to TRBD1. Germline V gene lookup returns CDR1 MNHNS and CDR2 SASEGT. V was clipped by 6 bases and J by 4 bases; unmatched bases: 11. The CDR3 extends over 15 amino acids.

This chain connects TRBV9 to TRBJ2-1; 7 nucleotides match TRBD1. Germline trimming cut 3 bases from V and 8 bases from J; bases unmatched to any gene: 5. Germline assignment: CDR1 SGDLS and CDR2 YYNGEE. The length of the CDR3 is 13 residues. The CDR3: CASSGTGTYEQFF. The CDR3 bases are TGTGCCAGCAGCGGGACAGGTACATATGAGCAGTTCTTC. Full variable domain (rest looked up from reference TRBV9 and TRBJ2-1): DSGVTQTPKHLITATGQRVTLRCSPRSGDLSVYWYQQSLDQGLQFLIQYYNGEERAKGNILERFSAQQFPDLHSELNLSSLELGDSALYFCASSGTGTYEQFFGPGTRLTVL.

The chain carries TRBV18 and TRBJ2-7; no clear D gene. Looked up from germline, CDR1 is KGHSH and CDR2 is LQKENI. The CDR3 loop spans 13 amino acids. With 1 base removed from V and 6 bases from J, the gap between germline ends came to 10 bases. The CDR3 DNA is TGTGCCAGCTCACCACTCCAAACGGGCGAGCAGTACTTC. This encodes CASSPLQTGEQYF.

V usage is TRBV10-2 and J usage is TRBJ2-7; tentatively, D is TRBD1 or TRBD2 (5 bases each). V lost 0 bases and J lost 1, with 13 bases in between. The CDR3 is 16 amino acids. Germline V gene lookup returns CDR1 WSHSY and CDR2 SAAADI. CDR3 residues: CASSESGTEQSYEQYF. As DNA, the CDR3 is TGCGCCAGCAGTGAGTCTGGGACCGAACAATCCTACGAGCAGTACTTC.

The V call is TRBV30, the J call TRBJ2-7; 9 bases fit TRBD2. CDR3 length equals 16 residues. The V gene's germline CDR1 is GTSNPN and CDR2 SVGIG (reference sequence). The trim removed 2 bases at V and 1 base at J, leaving 9 bases unmatched. CDR3 sequence: CAWSLYVTSGSYEQYF. In nucleotides, the CDR3 is TGTGCCTGGAGTCTATATGTGACTAGCGGTTCCTACGAGCAGTACTTC. The whole variable domain, filled in from reference TRBV30 and TRBJ2-7, reads SQTIHQWPATLVQPVGSPLSLECTVEGTSNPNLYWYRQAAGRGLQLLFYSVGIGQISSEVPQNLSASRPQDRQFILSSKKLLLSDSGFYLCAWSLYVTSGSYEQYFGPGTRLTVT.

Here the CDR3 DNA reads TGTGCCAGCAGCTTAGTTGGACTACTTAACTATGGCTACACCTTC. Its protein product is CASSLVGLLNYGYTF. The chain is built from TRBV11-3 and TRBJ1-2; no clear D gene. The germline V gene encodes CDR1 SGHNT and CDR2 YENEEA. This CDR3 spans 15 amino acids. V was cut by 1 base and J by 1 base, with 10 bases left in between.

In this sample, this clone turned up once. The chain combines TRBV18 with TRBJ2-3; no firm D call. The CDR3 has 13 residues. The V end was cut by 6 bases, the J end by 3 bases, with 10 bases between. Per the germline V gene, CDR1 is KGHSH and CDR2 is LQKENI. The CDR3 nucleotides read TGTGCCAGCTCCCAGGCTTGGACAGATACGCAGTATTTT. It specifies CASSQAWTDTQYF.

The V and J genes are TRBV27 and TRBJ2-2; perhaps TRBD1 as D (5 bases). The germline gives CDR1 MNHEY, CDR2 SMNVEV (reference sequence). Trimming shortened V by 1 base and J by 4 bases, and 13 bases separated the two germline ends. The CDR3 length is 16 residues. The CDR3 sequence: CASSLFRGGATGELFF. In nucleotides, the CDR3 is TGTGCCAGCAGTTTATTTCGCGGTGGGGCCACCGGGGAGCTGTTTTTT.

This chain links TRBV11-1 with TRBJ1-2, with D unresolved. The germline gives CDR1 SGHAT, CDR2 FQDESV (reference sequence). The CDR3 is 17 amino acids. Trimming cost V 3 bases and J 6 bases, with 23 bases left between them. The CDR3 coding sequence is TGTGCCAGCAGCTTGACCGGAATGTCAAGGGCGCTACATGGCTACACCTTC. This encodes CASSLTGMSRALHGYTF.

The rearrangement links TRBV19 to TRBJ1-2; D is unclear. There are 12 residues in the CDR3. Per germline, CDR1 LNHDA and CDR2 SQIVND (reference sequence). V lost 0 bases and J 8 bases, leaving 7 bases between the germline ends. CDR3 nucleotides: TGTGCCAGTAGTATAGATCTAAGAGGCTACACCTTC. This translates into CASSIDLRGYTF.

The chain combines TRBV6-6 with TRBJ1-2; 10 bases map to TRBD1. After removal of 2 bases from V and 6 bases from J, the junction contained 6 bases not matched to a gene. The CDR3 consists of 15 residues. Germline CDR1 MNHNY, CDR2 SVGAGI (reference sequence). CDR3 protein: CASSYLRDRGHGYTF. The DNA of the CDR3 is TGTGCCAGCAGTTACCTCCGGGACAGGGGCCATGGCTACACCTTC.

This clone was detected a few times. This chain links TRBV14 with TRBJ1-4; D ambiguous. Germline V gene sequence: CDR1 SGHDN, CDR2 FVKESK. Between the trimmed V and J ends, which lost 0 bases and 7 bases, there was a span of 15 bases. The CDR3 extends over 16 amino acids. CDR3 in DNA: TGTGCCAGCAGCCAAGATCGCGTCCCAGGTGGTGAAAAACTGTTTTTT. This encodes CASSQDRVPGGEKLFF.

Concerning this clone itself: This same CDR3 is encoded by further DNA sequences in the sample. The V gene is TRBV5-5, the J gene TRBJ1-5, with D tentatively TRBD1 (6 bases). CDR1 and CDR2 (germline): SGHKS, YYEKEE (reference sequence). V was shortened by 1 base and J by 5 bases, with 10 bases between the two germline ends. This CDR3 contains 14 residues. The DNA for the CDR3 is TGTGCCAGCAGCTTGACGGGGGGCGATCAGCCCCAGCATTTT. Its translation: CASSLTGGDQPQHF.

This chain uses TRBV18 with TRBJ1-4, with 8 bases fitting TRBD1. The germline gives CDR1 KGHSH, CDR2 LQKENI. The CDR3 is 16 amino acids. Trimming cost V 4 bases and J 8 bases; bases outside gene matches: 12. This CDR3 is CASSRTTGAQNEKLFF. The CDR3 nucleotides are TGTGCCAGCTCACGAACGACAGGGGCCCAAAACGAAAAACTGTTTTTT.

The V and J genes are TRBV2 and TRBJ1-1, with TRBD1 matching 7 bases. Germline assignment: CDR1 SNHLY and CDR2 FYNNEI. The trim removed 9 bases at V and 4 bases at J, leaving 8 bases unmatched. The CDR3 length is 13 residues. The CDR3 coding sequence is TGTGCCAGTCGAAACAGGGGACCCACTGAAGCTTTCTTT. This codes for CASRNRGPTEAFF.

This sequence joins TRBV6-5 and TRBJ2-2, with 9 bases aligning to TRBD1. Germline loops: CDR1 MNHEY, CDR2 SVGAGI. V gave up 11 bases and J gave up 6 bases; unmatched junction bases: 10. The CDR3 length is 14 residues. CDR3 sequence: CARGGQGFPGELFF. For the CDR3, the DNA is TGTGCCCGAGGGGGACAGGGCTTCCCCGGGGAGCTGTTTTTT.

The V gene is TRBV5-6, the J gene TRBJ2-7, with 9 bases aligning to TRBD1. The CDR3 has 15 amino acids. The V gene end was trimmed by 6 bases and the J gene end by 5 bases; junction bases not matched to a gene: 12. The germline V gene encodes CDR1 SGHDT and CDR2 YYEEEE. The CDR3 nucleotides read TGTGCCAGCACTCTCTGGACAGGGGTGAAACACGAGCAGTACTTC. Residues: CASTLWTGVKHEQYF.

The count of this clone is one. This chain links TRBV19 with TRBJ1-1, with a possible D match to TRBD1 (5 bases). The V end lost 4 bases, the J end lost 1 base, and 10 bases lay between the germline ends. CDR1 and CDR2 from the germline V gene are LNHDA and SQIVND (reference sequence). The CDR3 has 14 residues. The DNA for the CDR3 is TGTGCCAGTAGTACCGGGGGATCGAACACTGAAGCTTTCTTT. Protein: CASSTGGSNTEAFF. The entire variable domain, with the rest obtained from reference TRBV19 and TRBJ1-1, is as follows: DGGITQSPKYLFRKEGQNVTLSCEQNLNHDAMYWYRQDPGQGLRLIYYSQIVNDFQKGDIAEGYSVSREKKESFPLTVTSAQKNPTAFYLCASSTGGSNTEAFFGQGTRLTVV.

This clone turned up a few times. The sample contains more than one DNA sequence encoding this CDR3. The rearrangement joins TRBV7-3 to TRBJ2-5, with TRBD1 matching 8 bases. V lost 5 bases and J lost 5; bases outside the gene matches: 4. This CDR3 comprises 13 residues. Per the germline V gene, CDR1 is SGHTA and CDR2 is FQGTGA. This chain's CDR3 is CASSRGQGETQYF. DNA for the CDR3: TGTGCCAGCAGCCGCGGACAGGGTGAGACCCAGTACTTC. The variable domain in full, completed from reference TRBV7-3 and TRBJ2-5, reads GAGVSQTPSNKVTEKGKYVELRCDPISGHTALYWYRQSLGQGPEFLIYFQGTGAADDSGLPNDRFFAVRPEGSVSTLKIQRTERGDSAVYLCASSRGQGETQYFGPGTRLLVL.

The chain links TRBV10-1 to TRBJ2-1; 8 bases line up with TRBD1. CDR1 and CDR2 (germline): WNHNN, SYGVQD (reference sequence). This CDR3 comprises 14 residues. The junction had 7 bases not matched to a gene; V was cut back by 8 bases and J by 4 bases. The DNA of the CDR3 is TGCGCCAGCGACCGGGACAGGCAGTACAATGAGCAGTTCTTC. Amino acids: CASDRDRQYNEQFF.

This clone came up many times. V is TRBV5-1 and J is TRBJ2-7; no firm D call. Germline V lookup: CDR1 SGHRS, CDR2 YFSETQ. V was clipped by 0 bases and J by 6 bases, with 13 bases between them. This CDR3 has 14 residues. Here the CDR3 reads CASSLASVRSEQYF. The DNA for the CDR3 is TGCGCCAGCAGCTTGGCCAGTGTTAGGTCCGAGCAGTACTTC.

The CDR3 loop reads CASSSTVEEKLFF. The CDR3 DNA follows: TGTGCCAGCAGTAGCACGGTCGAGGAAAAACTGTTTTTT. V and J are TRBV28 and TRBJ1-4; D unclear. Trimming pared 5 bases from V and 8 bases from J, leaving 12 bases between. There are 13 residues in the CDR3. Germline CDR1 and CDR2: MDHEN and SYDVKM.

In this sample, this clone turned up many times. The chain combines TRBV5-1 with TRBJ2-1; 13 nucleotides align to TRBD2. V lost 0 bases and J lost 10; bases outside the gene matches: 10. Germline V gene sequence: CDR1 SGHRS, CDR2 YFSETQ. This CDR3 region has 17 residues. DNA of the CDR3: TGCGCCAGCAGCTTGGGTCCCGGGACTAGCGGGAAAGGGGAGCAGTTCTTC. The encoded protein is CASSLGPGTSGKGEQFF.

This clone was detected a few times. This chain connects TRBV7-3 to TRBJ1-5; D perhaps matches TRBD1 (5 bases). Germline CDR1 and CDR2: SGHTA and FQGTGA. The germline V and J ends were trimmed by 5 bases and 8 bases, with 13 bases remaining between them. The length of the CDR3 is 13 residues. CDR3 residues: CASSLLQGKPQHF. The CDR3 DNA follows: TGTGCCAGCAGCCTTCTCCAGGGCAAGCCCCAGCATTTT.